This T cell receptor beta chain was retrieved from a study of response to subunit inactivated influenza vaccine. Study-level points and caveats: Each seasonal influenza vaccination recruits few new T cells, the authors suggested.

This clonotype has ten or more counts. Its specificity is unknown. The ends lost 7 bases at V and 6 bases at J; junction bases unmatched: 13. Germline values: CDR1 SQVTM, CDR2 ANQGSEA. The CDR3 is 15 amino acids. TCRdb ran MiXCR on the RT-PCR reads and lists one entry per CDR3 protein. This table has approximately 170,000 distinct CDR3 sequences, around 14% appearing once. The chain uses TRBV29-1 and TRBJ2-2; TRBD1 agrees at 8 bases. The source was CD8+ T cells sorted from PBMCs, collected about 5 days after vaccination. The receptor's source is a man aged 45-65 years who received an inactivated influenza vaccine. The CDR3 coding sequence is TGCAGCGCCGATTTGGGGCAGGGGGCCCCCGGGGAGCTGTTTTTT. Amino acids: CSADLGQGAPGELFF.